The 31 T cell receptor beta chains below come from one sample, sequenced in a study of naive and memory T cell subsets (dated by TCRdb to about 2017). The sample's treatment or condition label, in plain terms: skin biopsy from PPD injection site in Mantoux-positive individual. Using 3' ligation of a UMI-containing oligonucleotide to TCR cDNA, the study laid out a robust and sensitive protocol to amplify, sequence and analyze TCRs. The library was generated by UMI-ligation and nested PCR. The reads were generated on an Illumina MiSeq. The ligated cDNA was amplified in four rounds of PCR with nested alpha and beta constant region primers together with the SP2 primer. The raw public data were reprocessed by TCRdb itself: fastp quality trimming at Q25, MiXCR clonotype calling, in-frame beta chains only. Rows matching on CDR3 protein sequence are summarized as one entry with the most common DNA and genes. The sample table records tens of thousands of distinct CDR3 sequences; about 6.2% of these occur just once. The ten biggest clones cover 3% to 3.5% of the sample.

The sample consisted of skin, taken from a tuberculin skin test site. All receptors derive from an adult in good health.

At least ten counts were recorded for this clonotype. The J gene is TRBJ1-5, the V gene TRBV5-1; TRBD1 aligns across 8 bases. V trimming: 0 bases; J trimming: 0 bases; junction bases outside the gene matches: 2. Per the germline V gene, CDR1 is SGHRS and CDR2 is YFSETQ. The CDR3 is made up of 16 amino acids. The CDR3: CASSLGTGNSNQPQHF. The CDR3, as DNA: TGCGCCAGCAGCTTGGGGACAGGGAATAGCAATCAGCCCCAGCATTTT.

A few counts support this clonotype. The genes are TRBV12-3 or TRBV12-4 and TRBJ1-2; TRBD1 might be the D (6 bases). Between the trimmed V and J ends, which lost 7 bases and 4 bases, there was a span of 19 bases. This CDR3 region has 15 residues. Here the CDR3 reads CASNRRGGEGYGYTF. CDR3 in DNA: TGTGCCAGCAATCGGAGGGGGGGTGAAGGCTATGGCTACACCTTC.

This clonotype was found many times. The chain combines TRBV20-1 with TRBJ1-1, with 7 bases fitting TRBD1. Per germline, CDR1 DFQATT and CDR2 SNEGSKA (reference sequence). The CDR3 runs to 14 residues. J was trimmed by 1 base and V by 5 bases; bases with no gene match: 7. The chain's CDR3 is CSALAGTANTEAFF. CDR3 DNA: TGCAGTGCTCTAGCAGGGACAGCGAACACTGAAGCTTTCTTT.

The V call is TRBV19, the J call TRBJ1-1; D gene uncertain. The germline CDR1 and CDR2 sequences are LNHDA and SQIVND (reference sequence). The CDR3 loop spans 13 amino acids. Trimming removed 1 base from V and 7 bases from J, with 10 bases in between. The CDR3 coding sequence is TGTGCCAGTAGTATAGGGGTACACGTTGAAGCTTTCTTT. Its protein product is CASSIGVHVEAFF.

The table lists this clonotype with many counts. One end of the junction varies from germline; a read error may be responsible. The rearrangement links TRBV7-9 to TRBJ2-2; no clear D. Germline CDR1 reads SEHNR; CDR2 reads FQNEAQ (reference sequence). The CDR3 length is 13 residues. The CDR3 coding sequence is TGTGCCAGCAGATTAGTGATCACCGGGGAGCTGTTTTTT. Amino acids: CASRLVITGELFF.

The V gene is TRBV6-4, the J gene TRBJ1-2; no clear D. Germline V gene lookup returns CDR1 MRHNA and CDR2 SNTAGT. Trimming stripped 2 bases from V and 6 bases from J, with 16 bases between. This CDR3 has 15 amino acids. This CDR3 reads CASSDGSGPLNGYTF. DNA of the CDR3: TGTGCCAGCAGTGACGGGTCAGGCCCGCTCAATGGCTACACCTTC.

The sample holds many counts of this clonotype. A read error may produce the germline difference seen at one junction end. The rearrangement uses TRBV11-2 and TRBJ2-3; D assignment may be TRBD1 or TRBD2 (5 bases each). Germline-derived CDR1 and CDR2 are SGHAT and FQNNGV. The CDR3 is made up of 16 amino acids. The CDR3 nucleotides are TGTTCCAGCAGAGTAAAGGGACCTGGGAGCACAGATACGCAGTATTTT. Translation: CSSRVKGPGSTDTQYF.

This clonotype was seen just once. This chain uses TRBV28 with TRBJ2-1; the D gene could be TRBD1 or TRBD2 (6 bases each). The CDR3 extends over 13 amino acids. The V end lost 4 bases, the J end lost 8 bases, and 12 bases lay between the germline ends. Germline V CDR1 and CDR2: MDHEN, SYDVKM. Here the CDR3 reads CASSWGAGYEQFF. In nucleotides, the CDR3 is TGTGCCAGCAGTTGGGGGGCCGGCTATGAGCAGTTCTTC.

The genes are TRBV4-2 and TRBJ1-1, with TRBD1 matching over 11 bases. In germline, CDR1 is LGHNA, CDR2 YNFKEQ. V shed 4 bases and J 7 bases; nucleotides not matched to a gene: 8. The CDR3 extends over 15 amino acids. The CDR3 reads CASSPSGQGEIEAFF. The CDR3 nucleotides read TGTGCCAGCAGCCCCTCGGGACAGGGGGAAATTGAAGCTTTCTTT.

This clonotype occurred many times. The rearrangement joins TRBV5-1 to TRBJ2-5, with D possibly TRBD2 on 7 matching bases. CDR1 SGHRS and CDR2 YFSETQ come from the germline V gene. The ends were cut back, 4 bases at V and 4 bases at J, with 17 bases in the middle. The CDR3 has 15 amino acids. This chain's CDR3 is CASSRSRGARETQYF. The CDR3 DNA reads TGCGCCAGCAGCCGGAGCCGGGGGGCGAGAGAGACCCAGTACTTC.

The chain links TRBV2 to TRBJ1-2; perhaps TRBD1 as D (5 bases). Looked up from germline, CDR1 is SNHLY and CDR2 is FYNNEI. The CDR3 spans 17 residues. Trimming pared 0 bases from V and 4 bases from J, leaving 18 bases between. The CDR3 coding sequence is TGTGCCAGCAGTGAAGCGGGTCAGCGGACATTCAGCTATGGCTACACCTTC. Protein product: CASSEAGQRTFSYGYTF. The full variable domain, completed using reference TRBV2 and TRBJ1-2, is EPEVTQTPSHQVTQMGQEVILRCVPISNHLYFYWYRQILGQKVEFLVSFYNNEISEKSEIFDDQFSVERPDGSNFTLKIRSTKLEDSAMYFCASSEAGQRTFSYGYTFGSGTRLTVV.

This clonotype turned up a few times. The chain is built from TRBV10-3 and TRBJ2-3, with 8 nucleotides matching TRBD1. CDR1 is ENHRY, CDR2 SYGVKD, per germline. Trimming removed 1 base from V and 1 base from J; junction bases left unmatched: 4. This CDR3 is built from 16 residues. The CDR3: CAISELPGQGTDTQYF. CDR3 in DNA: TGTGCCATCAGTGAGTTACCGGGACAGGGCACAGATACGCAGTATTTT.

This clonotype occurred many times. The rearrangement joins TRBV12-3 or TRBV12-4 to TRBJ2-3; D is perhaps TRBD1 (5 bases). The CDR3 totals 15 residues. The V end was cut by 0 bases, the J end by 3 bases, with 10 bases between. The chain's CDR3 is CASSLAQGRTDTQYF. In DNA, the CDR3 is TGTGCCAGCAGTTTAGCCCAGGGTCGGACAGATACGCAGTATTTT.

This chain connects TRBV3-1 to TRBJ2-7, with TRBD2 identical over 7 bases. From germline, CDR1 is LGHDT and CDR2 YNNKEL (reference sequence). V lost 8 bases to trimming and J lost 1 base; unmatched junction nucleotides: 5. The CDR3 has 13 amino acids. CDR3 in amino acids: CASRSAGSYEQYF. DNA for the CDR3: TGTGCCAGCCGATCAGCGGGGTCCTACGAGCAGTACTTC.

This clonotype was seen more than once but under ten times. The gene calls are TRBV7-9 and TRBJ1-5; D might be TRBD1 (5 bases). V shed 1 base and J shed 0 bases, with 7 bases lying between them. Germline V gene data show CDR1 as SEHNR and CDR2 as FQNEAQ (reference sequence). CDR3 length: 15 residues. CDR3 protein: CASSLGQHSNQPQHF. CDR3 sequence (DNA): TGTGCCAGCAGCTTAGGACAGCATAGCAATCAGCCCCAGCATTTT.

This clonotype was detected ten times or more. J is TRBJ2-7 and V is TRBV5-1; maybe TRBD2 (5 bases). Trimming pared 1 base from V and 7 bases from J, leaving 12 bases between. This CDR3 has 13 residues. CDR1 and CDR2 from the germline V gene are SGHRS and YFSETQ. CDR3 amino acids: CASSLYVTGEQYF. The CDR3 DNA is TGCGCCAGCAGCTTGTACGTCACGGGGGAGCAGTACTTC. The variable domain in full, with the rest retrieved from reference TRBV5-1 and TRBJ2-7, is KAGVTQTPRYLIKTRGQQVTLSCSPISGHRSVSWYQQTPGQGLQFLFEYFSETQRNKGNFPGRFSGRQFSNSRSEMNVSTLELGDSALYLCASSLYVTGEQYFGPGTRLTVT.

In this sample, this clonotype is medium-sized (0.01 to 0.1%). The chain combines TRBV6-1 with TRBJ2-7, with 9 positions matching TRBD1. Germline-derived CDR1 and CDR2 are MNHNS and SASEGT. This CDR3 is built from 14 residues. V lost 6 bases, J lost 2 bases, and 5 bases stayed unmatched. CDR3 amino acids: CASSTGTGTYEQYF. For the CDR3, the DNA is TGTGCCAGCAGCACCGGGACAGGGACCTACGAGCAGTACTTC.

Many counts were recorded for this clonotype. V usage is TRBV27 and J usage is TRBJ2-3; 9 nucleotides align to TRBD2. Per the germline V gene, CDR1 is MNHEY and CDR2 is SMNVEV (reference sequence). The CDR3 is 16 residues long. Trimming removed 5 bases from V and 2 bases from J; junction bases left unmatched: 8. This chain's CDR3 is CASSALSGGHTDTQYF. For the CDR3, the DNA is TGTGCCAGCAGTGCCTTGAGCGGGGGGCACACAGATACGCAGTATTTT.

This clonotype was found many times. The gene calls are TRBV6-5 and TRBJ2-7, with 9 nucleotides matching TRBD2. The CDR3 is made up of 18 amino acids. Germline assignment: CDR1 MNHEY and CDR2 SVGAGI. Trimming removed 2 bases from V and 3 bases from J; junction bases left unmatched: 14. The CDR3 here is CASSYDVGGTSRVYEQYF. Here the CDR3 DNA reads TGTGCCAGCAGTTACGACGTCGGAGGGACTAGCCGAGTCTACGAGCAGTACTTC.

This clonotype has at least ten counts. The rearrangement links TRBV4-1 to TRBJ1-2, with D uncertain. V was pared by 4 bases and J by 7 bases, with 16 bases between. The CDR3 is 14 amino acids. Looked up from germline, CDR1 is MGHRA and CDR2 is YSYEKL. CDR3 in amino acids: CASSLIRTDGGYTF. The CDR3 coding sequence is TGCGCCAGCAGCCTCATAAGAACGGACGGTGGCTACACCTTC.

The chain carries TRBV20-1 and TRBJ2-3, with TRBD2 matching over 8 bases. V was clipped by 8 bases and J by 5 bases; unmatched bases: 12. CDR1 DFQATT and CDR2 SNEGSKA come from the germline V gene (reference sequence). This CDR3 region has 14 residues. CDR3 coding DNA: TGCAGTCTAACCCCGGGGGGGCGTAAAGATACGCAGTATTTT. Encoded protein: CSLTPGGRKDTQYF.

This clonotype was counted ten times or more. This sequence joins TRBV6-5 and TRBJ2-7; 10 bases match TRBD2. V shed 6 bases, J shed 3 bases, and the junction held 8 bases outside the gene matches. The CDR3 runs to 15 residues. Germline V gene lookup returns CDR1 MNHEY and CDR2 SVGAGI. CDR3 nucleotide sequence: TGTGCCAGCAGAGCCAGGACTAGCGGATACTACGAGCAGTACTTC. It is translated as CASRARTSGYYEQYF.

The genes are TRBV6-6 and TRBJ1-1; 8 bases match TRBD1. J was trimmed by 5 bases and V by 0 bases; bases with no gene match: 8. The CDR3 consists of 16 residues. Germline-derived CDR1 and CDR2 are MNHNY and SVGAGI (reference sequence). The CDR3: CASSYSPRRGLTEAFF. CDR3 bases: TGTGCCAGCAGTTACTCGCCACGCAGGGGGCTTACTGAAGCTTTCTTT.

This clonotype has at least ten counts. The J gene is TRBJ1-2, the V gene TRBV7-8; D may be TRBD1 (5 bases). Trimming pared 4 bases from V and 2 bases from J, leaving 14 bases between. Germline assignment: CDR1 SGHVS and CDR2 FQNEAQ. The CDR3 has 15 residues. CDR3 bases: TGTGCCAGCAGCTGGGGACCCATGAAGAACTATGGCTACACCTTC. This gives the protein CASSWGPMKNYGYTF.

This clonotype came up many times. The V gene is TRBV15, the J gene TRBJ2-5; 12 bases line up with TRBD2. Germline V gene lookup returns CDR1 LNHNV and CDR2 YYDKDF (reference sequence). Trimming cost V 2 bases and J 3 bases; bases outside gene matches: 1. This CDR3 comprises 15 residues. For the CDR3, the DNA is TGTGCCACCAGCAGAAGACTAGCGGGGGAAGAGACCCAGTACTTC. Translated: CATSRRLAGEETQYF.

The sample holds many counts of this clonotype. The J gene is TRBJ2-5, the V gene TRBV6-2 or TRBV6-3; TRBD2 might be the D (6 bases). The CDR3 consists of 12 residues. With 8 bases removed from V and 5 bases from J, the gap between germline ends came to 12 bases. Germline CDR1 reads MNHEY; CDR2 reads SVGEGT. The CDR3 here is CASGWGRETQYF. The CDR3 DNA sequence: TGTGCCAGCGGTTGGGGGAGGGAGACCCAGTACTTC.

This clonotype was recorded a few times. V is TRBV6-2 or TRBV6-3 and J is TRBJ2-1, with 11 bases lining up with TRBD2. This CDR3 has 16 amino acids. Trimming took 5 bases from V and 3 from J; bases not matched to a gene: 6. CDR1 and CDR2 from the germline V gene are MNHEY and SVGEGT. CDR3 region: CASSPLAGGGYNEQFF. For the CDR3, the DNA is TGTGCCAGCAGTCCTTTAGCGGGGGGGGGCTACAATGAGCAGTTCTTC.

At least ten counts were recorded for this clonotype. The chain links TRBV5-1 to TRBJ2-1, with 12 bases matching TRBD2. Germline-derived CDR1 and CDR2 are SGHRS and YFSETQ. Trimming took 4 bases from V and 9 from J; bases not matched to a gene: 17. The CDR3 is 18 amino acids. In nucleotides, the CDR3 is TGCGCCAGCAGCCCGGGGGGCTCTAGCGGGGGGGCCTCCGGTGAGCAGTTCTTC. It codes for CASSPGGSSGGASGEQFF. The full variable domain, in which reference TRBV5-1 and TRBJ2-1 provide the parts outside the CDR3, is KAGVTQTPRYLIKTRGQQVTLSCSPISGHRSVSWYQQTPGQGLQFLFEYFSETQRNKGNFPGRFSGRQFSNSRSEMNVSTLELGDSALYLCASSPGGSSGGASGEQFFGPGTRLTVL.

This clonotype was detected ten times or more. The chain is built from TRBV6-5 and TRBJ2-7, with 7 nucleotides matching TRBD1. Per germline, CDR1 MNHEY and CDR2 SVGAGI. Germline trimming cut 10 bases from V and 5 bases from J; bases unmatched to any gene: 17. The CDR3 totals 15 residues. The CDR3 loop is CANHHGDDRDNEQYF. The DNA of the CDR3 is TGTGCCAACCACCATGGGGATGACAGGGACAACGAGCAGTACTTC.

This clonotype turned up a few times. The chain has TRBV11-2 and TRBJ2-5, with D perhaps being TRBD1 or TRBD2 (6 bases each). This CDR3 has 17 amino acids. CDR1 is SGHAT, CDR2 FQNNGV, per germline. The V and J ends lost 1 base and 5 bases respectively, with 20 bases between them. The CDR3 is CASSLASRGRGLETQYF. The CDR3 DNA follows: TGTGCCAGCAGCTTAGCCTCCAGGGGACGGGGGTTGGAGACCCAGTACTTC.

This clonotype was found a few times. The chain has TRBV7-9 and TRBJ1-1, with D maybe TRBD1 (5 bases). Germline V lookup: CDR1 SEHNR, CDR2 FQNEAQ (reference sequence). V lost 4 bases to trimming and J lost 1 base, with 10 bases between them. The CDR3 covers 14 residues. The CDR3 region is CASSSTGQNTEAFF. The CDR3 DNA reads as TGTGCCAGCAGCTCTACAGGTCAGAACACTGAAGCTTTCTTT.